This T cell receptor beta chain emerged from a study of T cells in Graves' hyperthyroidism and ophthalmopathy (dated by TCRdb to the late 2010s). Turning to the overall study: Peripheral blood was sampled at the time of initial diagnosis, prior to any treatment. TCR V-J signatures able to tell the groups apart were searched for in a discovery cohort of 95 to 100 patients, of whom around 42 had Graves' ophthalmopathy and around 56 had stable Graves' hyperthyroidism. Whether ophthalmopathy could be predicted prospectively was tested in an independent validation cohort made up of under 20 hyperthyroidism patients plus 17 patients who later progressed to ophthalmopathy. The roughly 94 discovery patients were randomly divided into training and test sets at a 7:3 ratio. In over five Graves' hyperthyroidism patients, the study also compared T-cell repertoires from thyroid tissue with T-cell repertoires from blood. Once sampling was done, hyperthyroidism patients were given methimazole at a starting dose of 30 mg daily, whereas ophthalmopathy patients were given high-dose intravenous methylprednisolone. The paper reports TCR Vbeta CDR3 sequencing of over 130 peripheral blood samples: some 41 ophthalmopathy, fewer than 80 hyperthyroidism and around 17 progressor patients. What the research found in general, with its limitations: In validation, the model predicted progression to ophthalmopathy a median of approximately 6.6 months before onset, with 65% to 71% sensitivity and roughly 72% specificity. A model built on a 13 V-J signature distinguished ophthalmopathy from stable hyperthyroidism, reaching roughly 88% sensitivity and about 81% specificity in cross-validation and 80%/75% in testing. Most expanded thyroid clonotypes (frequency above 0.001) were also found in blood, which suggests that blood repertoires may mirror thyroid immune responses. No statistical method was used to fix the sample size in advance, and group allocation was not hidden from the investigators.

Via the germline V gene (reference sequence), CDR1 is LGHDT and CDR2 YNNKEL. V has 3 bases trimmed and J has 0 bases trimmed; junction bases matching no gene number 4. The CDR3 covers 15 residues, taking in both the cysteine and the phenylalanine. The CDR3 DNA has 45 bases and is translated from base 1. TCR beta CDR3 regions were amplified from RNA transcripts. A first-round RT-PCR of the TCR CDR3 used the HTBI primer set with the Qiagen OneStep RT-PCR kit. A second multiplex PCR round built the libraries, followed by size selection and purification. Paired-end sequencing of the libraries was performed with 100 bp reads on an Illumina HiSeq2000. The paper's data handling went like this. SOAPnuke was used to process the raw data, throwing out any read that contained adapters or uncalled bases, had a mean Phred below 15, or lacked an exact constant-primer or identifier match. COPE v1.2.5 was used to merge the high-quality paired reads, and each unique nucleotide sequence was defined as a clonotype. MiTCR v1.1 was used to align the clonotypes against IMGT TRBV, TRBD and TRBJ reference segments. Only V-J combinations with frequency above 0.0001, covering 99.2% of repertoires, were analysed. The TCS score was defined as F50 (clonal expansion) divided by E x V (chaos), with BLOSUM62-based TCRdist calculated between CDR3 peptides within each V-J. Welch's t-statistics and random forest reduced 500 to 650 V-J features to around 14, which were used in a naive Bayes classifier (R e1071). TCRdb trimmed public reads at Q25 via fastp, called clones via MiXCR and kept in-frame beta chains. Each entry is one CDR3 protein sequence, shown with its most common DNA and genes. The V and J calls, along with clone size, are taken from TCRdb and not from the paper's own processing. The sample has 340,000 or so distinct CDR3 sequences on record, roughly 20% of them singletons. The top ten hold approximately 49% of the sample.

This clonotype was counted ten times or more. Its antigen is not yet known. Per-base quality was not reported, and no clone a single base away is much larger than it. Stable Graves' hyperthyroidism was defined as no progression to ophthalmopathy during 18 months of follow-up. The hyperthyroidism patients were between 18 and 65 years old and newly diagnosed, with a disease duration of less than 2 months. Any patient with an uncontrolled infection, another autoimmune disease, pregnancy or lactation was excluded. Diagnoses were established on the basis of clinical symptoms, serum thyroxine and TRAb, thyroid ultrasound, and orbital computed tomography. PBMCs were separated from roughly 9.6 ml of fresh peripheral blood using Ficoll-Paque density gradient centrifugation. Total RNA was extracted using Trizol reagent, and RNA quality was assessed on an Agilent 2100 Bioanalyzer.

The receptor comes from a woman in her fifties or sixties with Graves' hyperthyroidism. The V and J segments used are TRBV3-1 and TRBJ2-7; 8 nucleotides in the junction match TRBD1. Sequenced input: blood. The DNA sequence is as follows: TGTGCCAGCAGCCAGGGACAGGACAGCTCCTACGAGCAGTACTTC. The translation is CASSQGQDSSYEQYF.